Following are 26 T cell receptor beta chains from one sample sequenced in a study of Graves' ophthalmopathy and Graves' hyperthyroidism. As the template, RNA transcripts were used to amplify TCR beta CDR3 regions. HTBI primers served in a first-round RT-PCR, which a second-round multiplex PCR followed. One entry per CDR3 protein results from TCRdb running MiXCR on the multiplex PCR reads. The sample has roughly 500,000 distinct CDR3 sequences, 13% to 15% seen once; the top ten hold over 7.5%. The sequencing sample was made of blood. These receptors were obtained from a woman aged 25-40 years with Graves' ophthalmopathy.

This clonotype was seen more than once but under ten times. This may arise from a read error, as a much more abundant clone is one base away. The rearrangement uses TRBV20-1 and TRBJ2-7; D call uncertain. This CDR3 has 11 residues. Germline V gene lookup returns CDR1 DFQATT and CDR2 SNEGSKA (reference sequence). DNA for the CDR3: TGCAGTGCTAGACCTTTCTACGATCAGTACTTC. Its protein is CSARPFYDQYF.

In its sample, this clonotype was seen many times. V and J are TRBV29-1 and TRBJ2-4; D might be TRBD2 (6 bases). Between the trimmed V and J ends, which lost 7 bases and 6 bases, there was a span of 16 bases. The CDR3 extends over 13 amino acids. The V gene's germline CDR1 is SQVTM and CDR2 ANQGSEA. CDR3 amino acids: CSARDSQTNIQYF. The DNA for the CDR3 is TGCAGCGCCAGGGACTCCCAGACAAACATTCAGTACTTC.

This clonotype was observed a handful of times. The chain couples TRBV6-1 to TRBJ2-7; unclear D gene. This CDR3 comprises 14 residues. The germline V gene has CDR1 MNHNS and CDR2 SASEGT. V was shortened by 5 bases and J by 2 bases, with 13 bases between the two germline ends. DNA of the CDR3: TGTGCCAGCAGTCCCTTTGTAGGGCCCTACGAGCAGTACTTC. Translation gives CASSPFVGPYEQYF.

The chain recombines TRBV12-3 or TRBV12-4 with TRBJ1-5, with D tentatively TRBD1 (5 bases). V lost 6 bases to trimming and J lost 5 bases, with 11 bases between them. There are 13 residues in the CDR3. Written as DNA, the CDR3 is TGTGCCAGCAGACCTCAGGGAGATCAGCCCCAGCATTTT. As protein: CASRPQGDQPQHF.

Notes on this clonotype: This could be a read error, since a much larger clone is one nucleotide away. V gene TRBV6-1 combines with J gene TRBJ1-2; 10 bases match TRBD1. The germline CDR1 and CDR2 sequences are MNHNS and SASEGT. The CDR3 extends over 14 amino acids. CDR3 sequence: CASSPTTGGYGYIF. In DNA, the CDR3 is TGTGCCAGCAGCCCTACGACAGGGGGCTATGGCTACATCTTC.

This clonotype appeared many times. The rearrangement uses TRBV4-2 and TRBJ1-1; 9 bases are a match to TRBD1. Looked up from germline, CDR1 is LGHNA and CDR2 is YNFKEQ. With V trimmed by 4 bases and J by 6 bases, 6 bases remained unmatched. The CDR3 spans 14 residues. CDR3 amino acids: CASSRVQGAPEAFF. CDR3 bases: TGTGCCAGCAGCCGCGTACAGGGGGCGCCTGAAGCTTTCTTT.

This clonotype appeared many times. DNA for the CDR3: TGTGCCAGCAGCCCCCCAGGGTTTGGCGATGGCTACACCTTC. Its protein product is CASSPPGFGDGYTF. The chain uses TRBV7-2 and TRBJ1-2; D might be TRBD1 (5 bases). In germline, CDR1 is SGHTA, CDR2 FQGNSA. The CDR3 has 14 residues. Trimming stripped 5 bases from V and 6 bases from J, with 16 bases between.

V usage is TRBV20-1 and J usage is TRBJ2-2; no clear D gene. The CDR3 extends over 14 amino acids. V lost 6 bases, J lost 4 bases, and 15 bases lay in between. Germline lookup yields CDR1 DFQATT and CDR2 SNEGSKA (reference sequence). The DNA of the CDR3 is TGCAGTGCCCTGCCGGGTTCGGGCACCGGGGAGCTGTTTTTT. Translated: CSALPGSGTGELFF.

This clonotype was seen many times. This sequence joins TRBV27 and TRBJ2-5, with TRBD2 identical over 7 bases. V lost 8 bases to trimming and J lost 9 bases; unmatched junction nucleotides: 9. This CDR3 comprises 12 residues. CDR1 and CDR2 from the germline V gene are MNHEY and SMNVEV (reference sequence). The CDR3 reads CASAKAGEAQYF. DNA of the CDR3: TGTGCCAGCGCCAAGGCGGGGGAGGCCCAGTACTTC.

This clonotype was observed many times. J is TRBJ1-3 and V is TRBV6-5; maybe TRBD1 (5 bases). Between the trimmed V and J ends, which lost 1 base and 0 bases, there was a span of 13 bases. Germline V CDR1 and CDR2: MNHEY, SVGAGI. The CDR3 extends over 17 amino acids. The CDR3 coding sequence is TGTGCCAGCAGTTACTGGCGGGACCCCCTCTCTGGAAACACCATATATTTT. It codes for CASSYWRDPLSGNTIYF.

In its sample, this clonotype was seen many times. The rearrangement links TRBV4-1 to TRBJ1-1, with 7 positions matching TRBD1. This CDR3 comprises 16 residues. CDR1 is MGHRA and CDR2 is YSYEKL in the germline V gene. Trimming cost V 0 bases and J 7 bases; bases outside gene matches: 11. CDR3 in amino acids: CASSQDSRGRALEAFF. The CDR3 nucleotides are TGCGCCAGCAGCCAAGATTCCAGGGGGAGGGCACTTGAAGCTTTCTTT.

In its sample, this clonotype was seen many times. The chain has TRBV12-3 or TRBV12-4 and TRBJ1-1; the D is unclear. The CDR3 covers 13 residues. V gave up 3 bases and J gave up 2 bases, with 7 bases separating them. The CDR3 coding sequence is TGTGCCAGCAGTTTCGCAATAAACACTGAAGCTTTCTTT. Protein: CASSFAINTEAFF.

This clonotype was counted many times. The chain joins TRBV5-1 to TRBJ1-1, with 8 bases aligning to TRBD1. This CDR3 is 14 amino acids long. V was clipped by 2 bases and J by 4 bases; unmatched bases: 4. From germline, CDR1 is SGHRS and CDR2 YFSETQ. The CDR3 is CASSLQGVGTEAFF. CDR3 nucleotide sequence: TGCGCCAGCAGCTTACAGGGGGTTGGCACTGAAGCTTTCTTT.

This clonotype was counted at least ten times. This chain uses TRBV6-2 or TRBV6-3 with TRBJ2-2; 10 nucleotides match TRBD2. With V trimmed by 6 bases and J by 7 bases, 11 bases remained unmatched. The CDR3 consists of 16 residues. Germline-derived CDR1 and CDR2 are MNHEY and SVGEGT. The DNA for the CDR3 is TGTGCCAGCAGGAGCCTAGCGGGGGCTCGGGGCGGGGAGCTGTTTTTT. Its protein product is CASRSLAGARGGELFF.

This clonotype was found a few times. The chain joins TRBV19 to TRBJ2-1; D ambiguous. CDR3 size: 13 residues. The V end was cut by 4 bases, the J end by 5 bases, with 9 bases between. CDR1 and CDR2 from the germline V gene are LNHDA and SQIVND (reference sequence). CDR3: CASSNYGNNEQFF. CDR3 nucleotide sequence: TGTGCCAGTAGTAATTACGGCAACAATGAGCAGTTCTTC.

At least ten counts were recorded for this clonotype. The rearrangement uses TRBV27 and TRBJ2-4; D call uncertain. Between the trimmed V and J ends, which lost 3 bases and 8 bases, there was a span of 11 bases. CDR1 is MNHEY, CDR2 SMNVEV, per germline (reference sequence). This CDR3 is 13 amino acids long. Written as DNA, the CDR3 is TGTGCCAGCAGTTTTTTGTTGTCAGACATTCAGTACTTC. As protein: CASSFLLSDIQYF.

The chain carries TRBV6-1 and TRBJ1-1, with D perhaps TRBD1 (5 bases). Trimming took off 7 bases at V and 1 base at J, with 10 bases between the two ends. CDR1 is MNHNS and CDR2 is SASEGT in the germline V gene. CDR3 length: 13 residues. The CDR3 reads CASKGPQNTEAFF. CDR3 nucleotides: TGTGCCAGCAAGGGGCCGCAGAACACTGAAGCTTTCTTT.

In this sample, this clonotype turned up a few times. CDR3 residues: CASNQRGRIYEQYF. In DNA form, the CDR3 reads TGTGCCAGCAACCAACGAGGGCGGATATACGAGCAGTACTTC. The chain links TRBV13 to TRBJ2-7, with D possibly TRBD2 on 5 matching bases. V gave up 7 bases and J gave up 4 bases, with 17 bases separating them. Looked up from germline, CDR1 is PRHDT and CDR2 is FYEKMQ (reference sequence). The CDR3 length is 14 residues.

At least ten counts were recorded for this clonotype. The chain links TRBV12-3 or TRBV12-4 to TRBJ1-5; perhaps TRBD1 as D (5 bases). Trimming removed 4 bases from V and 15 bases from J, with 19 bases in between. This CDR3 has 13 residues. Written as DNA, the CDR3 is TGTGCCAGCAGTTCTACCCCGGACACGTCCCGGCATTTT. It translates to CASSSTPDTSRHF.

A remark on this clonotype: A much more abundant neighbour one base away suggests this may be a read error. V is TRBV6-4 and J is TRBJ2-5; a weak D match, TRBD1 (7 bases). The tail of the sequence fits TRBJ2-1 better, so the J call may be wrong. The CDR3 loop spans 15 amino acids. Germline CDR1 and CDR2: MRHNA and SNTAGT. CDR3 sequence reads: CASSYFGQDRETQFF. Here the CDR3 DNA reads TGTGCCAGCAGTTACTTCGGACAGGATCGGGAGACCCAGTTCTTC.

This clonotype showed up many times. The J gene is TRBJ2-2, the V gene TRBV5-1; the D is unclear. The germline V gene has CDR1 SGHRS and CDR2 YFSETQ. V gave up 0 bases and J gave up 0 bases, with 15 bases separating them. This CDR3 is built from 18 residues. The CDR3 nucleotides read TGCGCCAGCAGCTTGGGGGCCACATTCTTTACGAACACCGGGGAGCTGTTTTTT. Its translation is CASSLGATFFTNTGELFF.

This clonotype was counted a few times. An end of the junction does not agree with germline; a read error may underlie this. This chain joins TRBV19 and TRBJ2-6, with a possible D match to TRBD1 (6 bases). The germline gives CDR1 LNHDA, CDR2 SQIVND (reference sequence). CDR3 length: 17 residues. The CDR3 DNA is TGTGCCAATAGTATGAACAGGGTCTATTCCGGGGCCAACGTCCTGACTTTC. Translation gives CANSMNRVYSGANVLTF.

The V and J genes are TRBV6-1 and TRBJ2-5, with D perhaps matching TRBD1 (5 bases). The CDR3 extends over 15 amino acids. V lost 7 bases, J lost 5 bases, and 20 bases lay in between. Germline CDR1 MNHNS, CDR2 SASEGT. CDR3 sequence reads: CASKRGRDNRETQYF. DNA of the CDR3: TGTGCCAGCAAAAGGGGCAGAGATAATCGCGAGACCCAGTACTTC.

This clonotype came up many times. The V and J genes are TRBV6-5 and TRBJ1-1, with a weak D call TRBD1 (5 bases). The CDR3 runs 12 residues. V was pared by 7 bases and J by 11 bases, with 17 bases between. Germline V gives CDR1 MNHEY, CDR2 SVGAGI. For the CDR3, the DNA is TGTGCCAGCAAAGTGGGACCCCAGGGCGCTTTCTTT. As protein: CASKVGPQGAFF.

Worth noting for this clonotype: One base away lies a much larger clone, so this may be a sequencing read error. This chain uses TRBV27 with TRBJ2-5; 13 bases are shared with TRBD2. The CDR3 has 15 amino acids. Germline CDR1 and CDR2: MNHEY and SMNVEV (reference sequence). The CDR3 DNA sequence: TGTGCCATCAGTTATGGACTAGCGGGAGTAGAGACCCAGTACTTC. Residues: CAISYGLAGVETQYF.

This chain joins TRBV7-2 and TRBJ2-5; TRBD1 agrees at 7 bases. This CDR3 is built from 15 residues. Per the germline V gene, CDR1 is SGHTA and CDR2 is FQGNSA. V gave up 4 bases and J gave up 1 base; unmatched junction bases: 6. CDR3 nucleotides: TGTGCCAGCAGCTCTGGACAGGTCGCCCAAGAGACCCAGTACTTC. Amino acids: CASSSGQVAQETQYF.